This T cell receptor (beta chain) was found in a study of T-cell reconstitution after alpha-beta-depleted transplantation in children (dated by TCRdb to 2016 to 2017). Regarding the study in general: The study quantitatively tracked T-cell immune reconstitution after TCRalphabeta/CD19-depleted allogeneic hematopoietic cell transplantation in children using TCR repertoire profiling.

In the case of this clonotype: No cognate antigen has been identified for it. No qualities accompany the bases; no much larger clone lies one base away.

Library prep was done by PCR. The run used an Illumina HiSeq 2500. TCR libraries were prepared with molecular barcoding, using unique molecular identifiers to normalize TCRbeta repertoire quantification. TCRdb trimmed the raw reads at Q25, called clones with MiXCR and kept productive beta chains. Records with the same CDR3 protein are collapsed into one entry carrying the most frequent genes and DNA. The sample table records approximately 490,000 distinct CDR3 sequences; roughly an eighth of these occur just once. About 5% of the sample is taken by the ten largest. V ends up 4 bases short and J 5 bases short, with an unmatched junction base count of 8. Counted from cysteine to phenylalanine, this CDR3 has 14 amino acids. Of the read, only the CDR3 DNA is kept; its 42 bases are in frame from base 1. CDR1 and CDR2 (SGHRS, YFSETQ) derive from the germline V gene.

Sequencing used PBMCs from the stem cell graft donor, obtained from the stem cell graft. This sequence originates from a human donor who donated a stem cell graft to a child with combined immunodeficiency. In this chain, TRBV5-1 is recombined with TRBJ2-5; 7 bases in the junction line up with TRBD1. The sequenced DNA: TGCGCCAGCAGCCCGAAACAGGGGTACGAGACCCAGTACTTC. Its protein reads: CASSPKQGYETQYF.